This T cell receptor (beta chain) originates from a study of cytomegalovirus exposure and HLA in healthy donors. Worth noting for this clone: The target antigen is unknown.

Study outcomes and limitations: Both high specificity and high sensitivity reportedly marked the classifier's diagnosis of cytomegalovirus status. An ancestry cluster, one associated with Asian ancestry, reportedly showed fewer N-insertions than the approximately 700-donor mean in a later analysis. The authors reported that TCR beta sequences could predict HLA-A and HLA-B alleles. These predictions were accurate for most subjects in the first cohort.

The CDR3 covers 18 residues. Trimming cost V 1 base and J 0 bases; bases outside gene matches: 6. Germline CDR1 and CDR2: SGHVS and FNYEAQ. The PCR employed 60 Vbeta primers together with 13 Jbeta primers. Measured with immunoSEQ multiplex PCR; TCRdb has only the in-frame clones, and not every one. The sample includes more than 200,000 clones, 65% to 90% of them seen just once. V gene TRBV7-6 combines with J gene TRBJ1-3, with 10 positions matching TRBD1. The TCR comes from a girl between 10 and 17 years old in good health and CMV-seronegative. The source material was PBMCs. CDR3 in amino acids: CASSLGSGQGGSGNTIYF. Here the CDR3 DNA reads TGTGCCAGCAGCTTAGGGTCTGGACAGGGGGGCTCTGGAAACACCATATATTTT.